This entry lists 23 T cell receptor beta chains sequenced from one sample in a study of Ad26.COV2.S vaccination and SARS-CoV-2 variants. The protocol was immunoSEQ multiplex PCR, while the TCRdb copy is restricted to in-frame clones and leaves out a portion. Of a few hundred thousand clones in the sample, around 86% are singletons; the top ten hold around 3.6%. Treatment: 19 received Ad26.COV2.S at low or high dose, single or two shots; roughly 5 received placebo; per-sample allocation not given. Each sample was drawn 63 days after the first injection (of vaccine or placebo). The sequences come from peripheral blood, collected in a trial of Ad26.COV2.S vaccine versus placebo. The receptors originated from a person aged 18-65 years who received the Ad26.COV2.S COVID-19 vaccine or a placebo.

This clone was seen just once. This chain links TRBV19 with TRBJ2-2; 7 bases agree with TRBD2. Germline V gene data show CDR1 as LNHDA and CDR2 as SQIVND (reference sequence). The trim removed 5 bases at V and 6 bases at J, leaving 6 bases unmatched. The CDR3 covers 14 residues. CDR3 in amino acids: CASSPATSPGELFF. CDR3 nucleotide sequence: TGTGCCAGTAGTCCAGCGACTAGCCCCGGGGAGCTGTTTTTT. The full variable domain, completed using reference TRBV19 and TRBJ2-2, is DGGITQSPKYLFRKEGQNVTLSCEQNLNHDAMYWYRQDPGQGLRLIYYSQIVNDFQKGDIAEGYSVSREKKESFPLTVTSAQKNPTAFYLCASSPATSPGELFFGEGSRLTVL.

The rearrangement links TRBV7-2 to TRBJ1-2, with 7 nucleotides matching TRBD1. J was trimmed by 5 bases and V by 4 bases; bases with no gene match: 10. This CDR3 is 15 amino acids long. The V gene's germline CDR1 is SGHTA and CDR2 FQGNSA. The CDR3 sequence is CASSSPIDRVYGYTF. For the CDR3, the DNA is TGTGCCAGCAGCTCACCAATTGACAGGGTGTATGGCTACACCTTC. Full variable domain (missing parts from reference TRBV7-2 and TRBJ1-2): GAGVSQSPSNKVTEKGKDVELRCDPISGHTALYWYRQSLGQGLEFLIYFQGNSAPDKSGLPSDRFSAERTGGSVSTLTIQRTQQEDSAVYLCASSSPIDRVYGYTFGSGTRLTVV.

This chain uses TRBV7-9 with TRBJ1-2; 8 bases are a match to TRBD1. Germline assignment: CDR1 SEHNR and CDR2 FQNEAQ (reference sequence). V lost 5 bases to trimming and J lost 4 bases; unmatched junction nucleotides: 6. The CDR3 loop spans 14 amino acids. The CDR3 sequence: CASSPDRGGYGYTF. The CDR3 coding sequence is TGTGCCAGCAGCCCCGACAGGGGAGGCTATGGCTACACCTTC.

Only a few counts were recorded for this clone. This same CDR3 is encoded by further DNA sequences in the sample. The genes are TRBV7-9 and TRBJ1-5, with 7 bases identical to TRBD1. V lost 4 bases and J lost 2; bases outside the gene matches: 2. The CDR3 is 14 amino acids. Looked up from germline, CDR1 is SEHNR and CDR2 is FQNEAQ (reference sequence). The CDR3 DNA sequence: TGTGCCAGCAGCTCCGGACAGGGCAATCAGCCCCAGCATTTT. Translated: CASSSGQGNQPQHF.

The genes are TRBV12-3 or TRBV12-4 and TRBJ2-5; D might be TRBD1 (6 bases). This CDR3 comprises 12 residues. Between the trimmed V and J ends, which lost 5 bases and 6 bases, there was a span of 10 bases. CDR3 in DNA: TGTGCCAGCAGTAAAGACAGGAAGACCCAGTACTTC. Translation gives CASSKDRKTQYF.

This chain connects TRBV15 to TRBJ1-2; a weak D match, TRBD1 (6 bases). CDR1 and CDR2 (germline): LNHNV, YYDKDF (reference sequence). The CDR3 extends over 11 amino acids. Trimming removed 8 bases at V and 8 bases at J, with 12 bases between. DNA for the CDR3: TGTGCCACCGCCACAGGGACGGGCTACACCTTC. It specifies CATATGTGYTF.

The V gene is TRBV5-1, the J gene TRBJ1-1; D uncertain. The CDR3 loop spans 14 amino acids. V dropped 2 bases and J dropped 0 bases, with 8 bases sitting between them. Per germline, CDR1 SGHRS and CDR2 YFSETQ. The CDR3 sequence is CASSLLQMNTEAFF. The CDR3 DNA is TGCGCCAGCAGCTTACTACAGATGAACACTGAAGCTTTCTTT.

The rearrangement uses TRBV27 and TRBJ2-3; 13 bases match TRBD2. Germline CDR1 MNHEY, CDR2 SMNVEV (reference sequence). The CDR3 runs 17 residues. The ends lost 6 bases at V and 4 bases at J; junction bases unmatched: 10. CDR3 region: CASRSLLAGGRPDTQYF. The CDR3 nucleotides are TGTGCCAGCAGATCCTTACTAGCGGGGGGGCGGCCAGATACGCAGTATTTT.

The chain is built from TRBV6-2 or TRBV6-3 and TRBJ2-2; 9 bases map to TRBD2. The CDR3 runs 17 residues. V was clipped by 0 bases and J by 5 bases; unmatched bases: 7. Germline CDR1 is MNHEY and CDR2 is SVGEGT. As DNA, the CDR3 is TGTGCCAGCAGTTACTCGAACCCTAGCGGGGAGACCGGGGAGCTGTTTTTT. This gives the protein CASSYSNPSGETGELFF.

This rearrangement joins TRBV7-3 to TRBJ2-3; TRBD1 is a possible D gene (5 bases). Germline CDR1 is SGHTA and CDR2 is FQGTGA. This CDR3 has 14 amino acids. Trimming stripped 5 bases from V and 5 bases from J, with 14 bases between. CDR3 in DNA: TGTGCCAGCAGCGTTTCAGGGCTGAGAGATACGCAGTATTTT. Encoded protein: CASSVSGLRDTQYF.

The chain recombines TRBV7-9 with TRBJ1-1; the D is unclear. V was cut by 5 bases and J by 13 bases, with 20 bases left in between. Per germline, CDR1 SEHNR and CDR2 FQNEAQ (reference sequence). CDR3 length: 13 residues. Here the CDR3 DNA reads TGTGCCAGCAGCCTAGTCCCGGACCTTGAGCTTTTCTTT. Its protein product is CASSLVPDLELFF.

The CDR3 loop reads CASSLHQTDTQYF. The CDR3 DNA reads as TGTGCCAGCAGCTTACACCAGACGGATACGCAGTATTTT. The rearrangement uses TRBV11-3 and TRBJ2-3; D ambiguous. This CDR3 spans 13 amino acids. Germline V gene data show CDR1 as SGHNT and CDR2 as YENEEA. The V and J ends lost 2 bases and 6 bases respectively, with 9 bases between them.

This chain uses TRBV6-5 with TRBJ2-2; 7 nucleotides align to TRBD1. The CDR3 runs to 15 residues. Germline assignment: CDR1 MNHEY and CDR2 SVGAGI. J lost 3 bases, V lost 8 bases, and 9 bases had no gene match. CDR3 region: CASLRQGLDTGELFF. The CDR3 nucleotides read TGTGCCAGCCTTCGACAGGGTTTGGACACCGGGGAGCTGTTTTTT.

This sequence joins TRBV4-2 and TRBJ1-5; possible D gene TRBD1, 5 bases. Germline V gene data show CDR1 as LGHNA and CDR2 as YNFKEQ. V was cut by 0 bases and J by 2 bases, with 11 bases left in between. This CDR3 contains 16 residues. In DNA form, the CDR3 reads TGTGCCAGCAGCCAAGATTTTAGGGGCGGCAATCAGCCCCAGCATTTT. Amino acid sequence: CASSQDFRGGNQPQHF.

The rearrangement uses TRBV7-2 and TRBJ1-2, with a possible D match to TRBD1 (5 bases). From germline, CDR1 is SGHTA and CDR2 FQGNSA. This CDR3 spans 15 amino acids. With 7 bases removed from V and 2 bases from J, the gap between germline ends came to 17 bases. The CDR3 protein is CASNGRGGRNYGYTF. For the CDR3, the DNA is TGTGCCAGCAACGGGCGGGGGGGTCGGAACTATGGCTACACCTTC.

The chain is built from TRBV27 and TRBJ1-5; D gene ambiguous. V was clipped by 2 bases and J by 2 bases, with 16 bases between them. The CDR3 contains 17 residues. Germline V gene sequence: CDR1 MNHEY, CDR2 SMNVEV (reference sequence). The CDR3 DNA sequence: TGTGCCAGCAGTTTAGCATGGAGGCAGGTGGGCAATCAGCCCCAGCATTTT. It codes for CASSLAWRQVGNQPQHF.

The rearrangement uses TRBV7-9 and TRBJ1-2; tentative D call: TRBD1 (6 bases). The CDR3 sequence is 13 residues long. Trimming took off 6 bases at V and 4 bases at J, with 12 bases between the two ends. Germline values: CDR1 SEHNR, CDR2 FQNEAQ (reference sequence). The CDR3 DNA is TGTGCCAGCAGGGACGAAGGGGGCTATGGCTACACCTTC. This encodes CASRDEGGYGYTF.

The chain couples TRBV15 to TRBJ2-7; no clear D gene. The V and J ends lost 8 bases and 6 bases respectively, with 14 bases between them. The length of the CDR3 is 12 residues. CDR1 is LNHNV and CDR2 is YYDKDF in the germline V gene (reference sequence). CDR3 amino acids: CATGREVGEQYF. In nucleotides, the CDR3 is TGTGCCACCGGTCGAGAAGTGGGCGAGCAGTACTTC.

The genes are TRBV10-3 and TRBJ2-6; possible D gene TRBD1, 5 bases. CDR1 is ENHRY and CDR2 is SYGVKD in the germline V gene. V was clipped by 3 bases and J by 2 bases, with 17 bases between them. This CDR3 is built from 18 residues. As DNA, the CDR3 is TGTGCCATCAGTGAACGGCAGGGTGGCGTTACTGGGGCCAACGTCCTGACTTTC. Its translation is CAISERQGGVTGANVLTF.

This rearrangement joins TRBV10-3 to TRBJ2-6; TRBD2 is a possible D gene (6 bases). V was pared by 3 bases and J by 4 bases, with 10 bases between. CDR3 length equals 15 residues. Germline CDR1 is ENHRY and CDR2 is SYGVKD. This chain's CDR3 is CAISDTGGGANVLTF. The CDR3 DNA follows: TGTGCCATCAGTGATACCGGGGGAGGGGCCAACGTCCTGACTTTC.

The chain has TRBV6-5 and TRBJ2-7, with D possibly being TRBD1 (6 bases). The CDR3 totals 14 residues. Germline CDR1 and CDR2: MNHEY and SVGAGI. Trimming removed 10 bases from V and 2 bases from J, with 18 bases in between. As DNA, the CDR3 is TGTGCCATCCCCCTCCGGGACACCACCTACGAGCAGTACTTC. This sequence encodes CAIPLRDTTYEQYF.

V usage is TRBV6-5 and J usage is TRBJ2-1; D may match TRBD1 or TRBD2 (5 bases each). CDR3 length: 15 residues. V lost 2 bases to trimming and J lost 5 bases, with 13 bases between them. Germline values: CDR1 MNHEY, CDR2 SVGAGI. The CDR3 bases are TGTGCCAGCAGTTACGAGGGACCCCTAAACAATGAGCAGTTCTTC. Translated, it gives CASSYEGPLNNEQFF.

This clone was recorded only once. V is TRBV14 and J is TRBJ2-3; D call uncertain. Trimming shortened V by 0 bases and J by 8 bases, and 24 bases separated the two germline ends. Germline CDR1 SGHDN, CDR2 FVKESK. The CDR3 covers 18 residues. The chain's CDR3 is CASSQDDGRQVTSSTQYF. In DNA, the CDR3 is TGTGCCAGCAGCCAAGATGACGGCAGACAAGTAACAAGTAGTACGCAGTATTTT. Together with reference TRBV14 and TRBJ2-3, the CDR3 gives the full variable domain: EAGVTQFPSHSVIEKGQTVTLRCDPISGHDNLYWYRRVMGKEIKFLLHFVKESKQDESGMPNNRFLAERTGGTYSTLKVQPAELEDSGVYFCASSQDDGRQVTSSTQYFGPGTRLTVL.